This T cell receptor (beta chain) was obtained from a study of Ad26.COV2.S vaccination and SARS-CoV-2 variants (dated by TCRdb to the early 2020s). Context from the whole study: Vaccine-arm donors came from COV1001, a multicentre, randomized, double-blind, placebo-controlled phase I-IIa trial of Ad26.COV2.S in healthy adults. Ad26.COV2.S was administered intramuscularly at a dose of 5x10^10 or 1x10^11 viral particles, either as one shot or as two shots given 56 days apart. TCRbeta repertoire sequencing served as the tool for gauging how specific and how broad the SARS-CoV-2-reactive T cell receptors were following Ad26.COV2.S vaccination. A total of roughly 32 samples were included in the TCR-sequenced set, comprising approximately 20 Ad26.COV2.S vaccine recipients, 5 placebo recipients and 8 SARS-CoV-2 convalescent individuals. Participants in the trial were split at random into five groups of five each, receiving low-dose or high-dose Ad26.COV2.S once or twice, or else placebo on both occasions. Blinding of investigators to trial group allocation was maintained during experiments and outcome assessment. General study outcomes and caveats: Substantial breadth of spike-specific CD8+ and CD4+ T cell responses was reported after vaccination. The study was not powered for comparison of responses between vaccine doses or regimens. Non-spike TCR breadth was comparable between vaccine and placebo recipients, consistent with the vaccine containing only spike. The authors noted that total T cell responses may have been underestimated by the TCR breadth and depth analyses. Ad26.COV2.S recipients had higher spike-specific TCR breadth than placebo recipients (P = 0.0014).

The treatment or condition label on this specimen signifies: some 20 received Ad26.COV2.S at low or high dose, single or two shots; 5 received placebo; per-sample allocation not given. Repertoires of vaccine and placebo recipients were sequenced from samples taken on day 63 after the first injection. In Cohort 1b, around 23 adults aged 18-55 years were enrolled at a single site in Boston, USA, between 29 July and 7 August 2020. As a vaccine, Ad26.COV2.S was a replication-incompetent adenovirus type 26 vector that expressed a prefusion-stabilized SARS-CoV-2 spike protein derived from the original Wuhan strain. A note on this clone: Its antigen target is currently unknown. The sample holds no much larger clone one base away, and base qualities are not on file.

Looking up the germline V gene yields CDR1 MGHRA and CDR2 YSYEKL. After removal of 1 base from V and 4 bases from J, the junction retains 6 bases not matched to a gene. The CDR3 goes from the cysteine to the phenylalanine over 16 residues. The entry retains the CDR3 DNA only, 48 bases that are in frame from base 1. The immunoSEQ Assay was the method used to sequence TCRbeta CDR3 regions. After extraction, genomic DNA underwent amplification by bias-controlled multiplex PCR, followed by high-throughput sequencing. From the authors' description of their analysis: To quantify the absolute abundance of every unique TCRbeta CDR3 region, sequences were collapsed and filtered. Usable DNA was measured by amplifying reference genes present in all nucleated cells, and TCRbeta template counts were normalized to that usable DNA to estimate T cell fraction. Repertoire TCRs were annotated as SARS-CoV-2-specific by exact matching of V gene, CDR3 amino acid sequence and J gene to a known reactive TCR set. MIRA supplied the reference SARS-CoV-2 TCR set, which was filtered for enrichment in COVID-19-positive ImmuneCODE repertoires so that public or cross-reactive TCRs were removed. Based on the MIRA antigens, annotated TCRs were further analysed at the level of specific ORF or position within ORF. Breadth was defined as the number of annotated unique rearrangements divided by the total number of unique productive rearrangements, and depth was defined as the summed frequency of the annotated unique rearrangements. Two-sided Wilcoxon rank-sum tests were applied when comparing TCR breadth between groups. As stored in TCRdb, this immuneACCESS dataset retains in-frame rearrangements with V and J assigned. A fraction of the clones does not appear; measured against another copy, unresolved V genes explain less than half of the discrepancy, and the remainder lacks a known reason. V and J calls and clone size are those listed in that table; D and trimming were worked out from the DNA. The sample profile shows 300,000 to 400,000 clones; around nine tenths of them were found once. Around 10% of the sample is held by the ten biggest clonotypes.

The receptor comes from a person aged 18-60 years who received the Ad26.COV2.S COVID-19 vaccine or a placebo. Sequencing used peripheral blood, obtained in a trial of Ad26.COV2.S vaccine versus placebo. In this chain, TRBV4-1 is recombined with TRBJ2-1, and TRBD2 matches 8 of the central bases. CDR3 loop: CASSQVGAGGYNEQFF. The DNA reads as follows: TGCGCCAGCAGCCAAGTTGGGGCGGGGGGATACAATGAGCAGTTCTTC.